A selection of T cell receptor beta chains follows, all from one sample in a study of response to subunit inactivated influenza vaccine. From the RT-PCR reads, TCRdb called clonotypes with MiXCR, one entry per CDR3 protein. The table has about 540,000 distinct CDR3 sequences, around 25% seen once. This sample also belongs to another study, concerning T cells expressing NK-cell markers.

Sequencing was performed on CD4+ T cells sorted from PBMCs, taken 11 to 12 days after vaccination. The receptor set was obtained from a middle-aged man who received an inactivated influenza vaccine. Both conserved end residues are part of each CDR3. Fields, in order: D gene, clone size, J gene, CDR3 length, V gene, CDR3 DNA, CDR3 protein. D genes are given only for firm matches. Some rows mark clone size as missing; the rest say once, few, many or name a class of expanded clone.

d_gene: NA; abundance: few; j_gene: TRBJ1-5; len: 14; v_gene: TRBV19; CDR3nt: TGTGCCAGTAGTGCAGAGTATAGCAATCAGCCCCAGCATTTT; CDR3aa: CASSAEYSNQPQHF
d_gene: TRBD1; abundance: few; j_gene: TRBJ2-7; len: 15; v_gene: TRBV12-3/TRBV12-4; CDR3nt: TGTGCCAGCAGACGATCCGGGACAGGGCGAATCGAGCAGTACTTC; CDR3aa: CASRRSGTGRIEQYF
d_gene: NA; abundance: many; j_gene: TRBJ1-6; len: 14; v_gene: TRBV29-1; CDR3nt: TGCAGCGTTCTTGTGGGGGGCATGGATTCACCCCTCCACTTT; CDR3aa: CSVLVGGMDSPLHF
d_gene: TRBD2; abundance: NA; j_gene: TRBJ2-3; len: 15; v_gene: TRBV20-1; CDR3nt: TGCAGTGCTACTGGGACTAGCGGGAGTAGAGATACGCAGTATTTT; CDR3aa: CSATGTSGSRDTQYF
d_gene: NA; abundance: few; j_gene: TRBJ2-6; len: 18; v_gene: TRBV12-3/TRBV12-4; CDR3nt: TGTGCCAGCAGATACCGGGCCCAAACCAAATCTGGGGCCAACGTCCTGACTTTC; CDR3aa: CASRYRAQTKSGANVLTF
d_gene: NA; abundance: NA; j_gene: TRBJ2-1; len: 13; v_gene: TRBV28; CDR3nt: TGTGCCAGCAGTTTATCAGATTTCGGTGAGCAGTTCTTC; CDR3aa: CASSLSDFGEQFF
d_gene: TRBD1; abundance: NA; j_gene: TRBJ2-1; len: 16; v_gene: TRBV29-1; CDR3nt: TGCAGCGTACGGGACAGGGTCGGACTCACCTACAATGAGCAGTTCTTC; CDR3aa: CSVRDRVGLTYNEQFF
d_gene: NA; abundance: few; j_gene: TRBJ2-1; len: 12; v_gene: TRBV12-3/TRBV12-4; CDR3nt: TGTGCCAGCAGCTCCATTGGGGCCGAGCAGTTCTTC; CDR3aa: CASSSIGAEQFF
d_gene: TRBD1; abundance: NA; j_gene: TRBJ1-2; len: 14; v_gene: TRBV4-3; CDR3nt: TGCGCCAGCAGCCAAGATGCGGACAGGGGTGGCTACACCTTC; CDR3aa: CASSQDADRGGYTF
d_gene: NA; abundance: few; j_gene: TRBJ2-2; len: 14; v_gene: TRBV18; CDR3nt: TGTGCCAGCTCACGAATCGGTGGATCCGGGGAGCTGTTTTTT; CDR3aa: CASSRIGGSGELFF
d_gene: TRBD2; abundance: NA; j_gene: TRBJ2-1; len: 16; v_gene: TRBV18; CDR3nt: TGTGCCAGCTCACCACGTCGACTAGCGGGGGAGAATGAGCAGTTCTTC; CDR3aa: CASSPRRLAGENEQFF
d_gene: TRBD1; abundance: many; j_gene: TRBJ1-2; len: 14; v_gene: TRBV5-1; CDR3nt: TGCGCCAGCAGCCTAACAGGGGATTCCGATGGCTACACCTTC; CDR3aa: CASSLTGDSDGYTF
d_gene: NA; abundance: few; j_gene: TRBJ2-1; len: 13; v_gene: TRBV3-1; CDR3nt: TGTGCCAGCAGCCAAGATTGGCAGGGGTTGCAGTTCTTC; CDR3aa: CASSQDWQGLQFF
d_gene: TRBD1; abundance: NA; j_gene: TRBJ2-7; len: 14; v_gene: TRBV29-1; CDR3nt: TGCAGCGTCGCCCGGGGGGACAGGGCGGACGAGCAGTACTTC; CDR3aa: CSVARGDRADEQYF
d_gene: NA; abundance: NA; j_gene: TRBJ2-3; len: 14; v_gene: TRBV15; CDR3nt: TGTGCCACGGCCGGGGGCCTTAGCACAGATACGCAGTATTTT; CDR3aa: CATAGGLSTDTQYF
d_gene: NA; abundance: NA; j_gene: TRBJ2-2; len: 16; v_gene: TRBV12-3/TRBV12-4; CDR3nt: TGTGCCAGCAGCCGCCCGGGGGCCTCGAACACCGGGGAGCTGTTTTTT; CDR3aa: CASSRPGASNTGELFF
d_gene: TRBD2; abundance: NA; j_gene: TRBJ2-1; len: 13; v_gene: TRBV7-9; CDR3nt: TGTGCCAGCAGCGTGGCTAGCGGGGGGCGTAGGTTCTTC; CDR3aa: CASSVASGGRRFF
d_gene: NA; abundance: few; j_gene: TRBJ2-7; len: 11; v_gene: TRBV5-8; CDR3nt: TGTGCCAGCAGCTTTTATCACGAGCAGTACTTC; CDR3aa: CASSFYHEQYF
d_gene: TRBD1; abundance: NA; j_gene: TRBJ1-5; len: 16; v_gene: TRBV6-2/TRBV6-3; CDR3nt: TGTGCCAGCAGGCAAGGACAGGGGGTTGGCAATCAGCCCCAGCATTTT; CDR3aa: CASRQGQGVGNQPQHF
d_gene: TRBD2; abundance: many; j_gene: TRBJ2-7; len: 13; v_gene: TRBV12-3/TRBV12-4; CDR3nt: TGTGCCAGCAGTCTCAGCGGGAGGTCCGAGCAGTACTTC; CDR3aa: CASSLSGRSEQYF
d_gene: TRBD2; abundance: NA; j_gene: TRBJ2-3; len: 14; v_gene: TRBV20-1; CDR3nt: TGCAGTGCTAGATCTAGCGGGAGTACAGATACGCAGTATTTT; CDR3aa: CSARSSGSTDTQYF
d_gene: NA; abundance: NA; j_gene: TRBJ1-6; len: 14; v_gene: TRBV6-4; CDR3nt: TGTGCCACCTCCTCCGGACAGTATAATTCACCCCTCCACTTT; CDR3aa: CATSSGQYNSPLHF
d_gene: NA; abundance: NA; j_gene: TRBJ2-1; len: 15; v_gene: TRBV10-3; CDR3nt: TGTGCCATCGGATCTGGGAGTACGTTCTACAATGAGCAGTTCTTC; CDR3aa: CAIGSGSTFYNEQFF
d_gene: TRBD1; abundance: few; j_gene: TRBJ2-4; len: 15; v_gene: TRBV28; CDR3nt: TGTGCCAGCAGGGACAGGACGCGAGGCAAAAACATTCAGTACTTC; CDR3aa: CASRDRTRGKNIQYF
d_gene: NA; abundance: NA; j_gene: TRBJ1-2; len: 13; v_gene: TRBV27; CDR3nt: TGTGCCAGCAGTTTAAGAGAGGGTAACGGCTACACCTTC; CDR3aa: CASSLREGNGYTF
d_gene: NA; abundance: NA; j_gene: TRBJ2-2; len: 15; v_gene: TRBV7-2; CDR3nt: TGTGCCAGCAGCGGCGTACAGGGCGGAACCGGGGAGCTGTTTTTT; CDR3aa: CASSGVQGGTGELFF
d_gene: NA; abundance: few; j_gene: TRBJ1-1; len: 12; v_gene: TRBV4-3; CDR3nt: TGCGCCAGCAGCCACCAGGGGCTTGAAGCTTTCTTT; CDR3aa: CASSHQGLEAFF
d_gene: NA; abundance: NA; j_gene: TRBJ1-1; len: 13; v_gene: TRBV28; CDR3nt: TGTGCCAGCAGTTTCGGAAAAATCGCTGAAGCTTTCTTT; CDR3aa: CASSFGKIAEAFF
d_gene: TRBD2; abundance: few; j_gene: TRBJ2-1; len: 15; v_gene: TRBV28; CDR3nt: TGTGCCAGCAGCTTAGCGGGGGGGCGACAGGATGAGCAGTTCTTC; CDR3aa: CASSLAGGRQDEQFF
d_gene: NA; abundance: NA; j_gene: TRBJ1-4; len: 14; v_gene: TRBV20-1; CDR3nt: TGCAGTGCTAGAGAATCCGCCAACCGGGACAAACTGTTTTTT; CDR3aa: CSARESANRDKLFF
d_gene: TRBD1; abundance: NA; j_gene: TRBJ1-4; len: 15; v_gene: TRBV15; CDR3nt: TGTGCCACCAGCCGTACGGGACAGCTTAATGAAAAACTGTTTTTT; CDR3aa: CATSRTGQLNEKLFF
d_gene: NA; abundance: NA; j_gene: TRBJ2-1; len: 15; v_gene: TRBV5-1; CDR3nt: TGCGCCAGCAGCTCCACAAGGGCTACCTACAATGAGCAGTTCTTC; CDR3aa: CASSSTRATYNEQFF
d_gene: TRBD2; abundance: NA; j_gene: TRBJ2-3; len: 17; v_gene: TRBV4-2; CDR3nt: TGTGCCAGCAGCCAAGGGAGCGGGGGGGCCGAGACAGATACGCAGTATTTT; CDR3aa: CASSQGSGGAETDTQYF
d_gene: NA; abundance: NA; j_gene: TRBJ2-1; len: 11; v_gene: TRBV12-3/TRBV12-4; CDR3nt: TGTGCCAGCACACTGGTCAATGAGCAGTTCTTC; CDR3aa: CASTLVNEQFF
d_gene: TRBD1; abundance: few; j_gene: TRBJ1-2; len: 13; v_gene: TRBV12-3/TRBV12-4; CDR3nt: TGTGCCAGCAATGCAGGGGGCAACTATGGCTACACCTTC; CDR3aa: CASNAGGNYGYTF
d_gene: TRBD1; abundance: NA; j_gene: TRBJ1-1; len: 15; v_gene: TRBV7-8; CDR3nt: TGTGCCAGCAGCCCCCTGACAGGGAAGAAGACTGAAGCTTTCTTT; CDR3aa: CASSPLTGKKTEAFF
d_gene: TRBD2; abundance: NA; j_gene: TRBJ2-7; len: 16; v_gene: TRBV6-1; CDR3nt: TGTGCCAGCAGCCTTGAAAGCGGGAGGCCAGTCTACGAGCAGTACTTC; CDR3aa: CASSLESGRPVYEQYF
d_gene: NA; abundance: few; j_gene: TRBJ1-5; len: 12; v_gene: TRBV14; CDR3nt: TGTGCCAGCAGCCAACCGGGCGGGCCCCAGCATTTT; CDR3aa: CASSQPGGPQHF
d_gene: NA; abundance: NA; j_gene: TRBJ1-5; len: 13; v_gene: TRBV6-1; CDR3nt: TGTGCCAGCCGCCGCAGGAGCGATTTGTCCCAGCATTTT; CDR3aa: CASRRRSDLSQHF
d_gene: NA; abundance: few; j_gene: TRBJ2-6; len: 16; v_gene: TRBV20-1; CDR3nt: TGCAGTGCAGACGGACAGTTCTCCTCTGGGGCCAACGTCCTGACTTTC; CDR3aa: CSADGQFSSGANVLTF
d_gene: TRBD2; abundance: many; j_gene: TRBJ2-3; len: 17; v_gene: TRBV5-1; CDR3nt: TGCGCCAGCAGAGCACTAGCGGGAGTGTTGCGCACAGATACGCAGTATTTT; CDR3aa: CASRALAGVLRTDTQYF
d_gene: TRBD1; abundance: NA; j_gene: TRBJ1-5; len: 18; v_gene: TRBV20-1; CDR3nt: TGCAGTGCTAGAGATTTAGGCAGGGGGACTGGGAGCAATCAGCCCCAGCATTTT; CDR3aa: CSARDLGRGTGSNQPQHF
d_gene: NA; abundance: few; j_gene: TRBJ1-6; len: 13; v_gene: TRBV7-2; CDR3nt: TGTGCCAGCAGCTCACGTACGAGGGGACCCCTCCACTTT; CDR3aa: CASSSRTRGPLHF
d_gene: NA; abundance: NA; j_gene: TRBJ2-5; len: 12; v_gene: TRBV7-6; CDR3nt: TGTGCCAGCAGCTCCAATAGTGAGACCCAGTACTTC; CDR3aa: CASSSNSETQYF
d_gene: NA; abundance: few; j_gene: TRBJ2-7; len: 13; v_gene: TRBV6-2/TRBV6-3; CDR3nt: TGTGCCAGCAATGGATGGGACTTCCACGAGCAGTACTTC; CDR3aa: CASNGWDFHEQYF